These 18 T cell receptor beta chains were all obtained from the same sample, sequenced in a study of Ad26.COV2.S vaccination and SARS-CoV-2 variants. Repertoires were generated with immunoSEQ multiplex PCR, while TCRdb's copy carries only in-frame clones and drops some. Of more than 400,000 clones listed, around 90% are singletons. Treatment described: 15 to 20 received Ad26.COV2.S at low or high dose, single or two shots; about 5 received placebo; per-sample allocation not given. The investigators took samples on day 63 after the first vaccine or placebo injection. The material was peripheral blood, obtained in a trial of Ad26.COV2.S vaccine versus placebo. These receptors came from a person between 18 and 59 years old who received the Ad26.COV2.S COVID-19 vaccine or a placebo.

The V gene is TRBV19, the J gene TRBJ2-6; perhaps TRBD1 as D (5 bases). CDR3 length: 15 amino acids. The V and J ends lost 5 bases and 1 base respectively, with 9 bases between them. Germline V lookup: CDR1 LNHDA, CDR2 SQIVND (reference sequence). The CDR3 nucleotides are TGTGCCAGTAGTCTTCAGGGTTCTGGGGCCAACGTCCTGACTTTC. It specifies CASSLQGSGANVLTF.

Only a few counts were recorded for this clone. V is TRBV9 and J is TRBJ2-1; 8 bases are shared with TRBD2. The CDR3 sequence is 14 residues long. Trimming took 1 base from V and 8 from J; bases not matched to a gene: 5. Per the germline V gene, CDR1 is SGDLS and CDR2 is YYNGEE. CDR3 coding DNA: TGTGCCAGCAGCGTAAGGACTAGCCCCCATGAGCAGTTCTTC. Amino acids: CASSVRTSPHEQFF.

The chain uses TRBV7-3 and TRBJ2-3; D not certain. Germline values: CDR1 SGHTA, CDR2 FQGTGA. V lost 1 base, J lost 4 bases, and 9 bases lay in between. The CDR3 covers 14 residues. The CDR3 protein is CASSLNHGSDTQYF. In DNA, the CDR3 is TGTGCCAGCAGCTTAAACCACGGCTCAGATACGCAGTATTTT.

The table lists this clone with a count of one. V is TRBV27 and J is TRBJ2-1, with a tentative D call TRBD2 (6 bases). The CDR3 extends over 15 amino acids. V was trimmed by 1 base and J by 4 bases, leaving 11 bases between them. CDR1 is MNHEY, CDR2 SMNVEV, per germline (reference sequence). The CDR3 sequence is CASSLLRDQYNEQFF. DNA of the CDR3: TGTGCCAGCAGTTTATTGCGGGACCAATACAATGAGCAGTTCTTC.

The chain combines TRBV7-2 with TRBJ1-5; D uncertain. The V end was cut by 6 bases, the J end by 2 bases, with 8 bases between. The CDR3 is 13 amino acids. CDR1 and CDR2 (germline): SGHTA, FQGNSA. The CDR3 DNA is TGTGCCAGCAGTATCAGAGGCAATCAGCCCCAGCATTTT. It encodes CASSIRGNQPQHF.

The rearrangement uses TRBV21-1 and TRBJ2-2; no DNA check was done on the table's D call, TRBD1. TRBV21-1 is marked as a pseudogene. The CDR3 contains 15 residues. CDR3 protein: CASSNRTDRTGELFF. As DNA, the CDR3 is TGTGCCAGCAGCAATCGGACAGACCGCACCGGGGAGCTGTTTTTT.

The chain recombines TRBV4-2 with TRBJ2-7; D is perhaps TRBD2 (6 bases). V was trimmed by 1 base and J by 0 bases, leaving 13 bases between them. Germline V CDR1 and CDR2: LGHNA, YNFKEQ. This CDR3 region has 16 residues. For the CDR3, the DNA is TGTGCCAGCAGCCAAGGTAGGGACTTCTACTCCTACGAGCAGTACTTC. Translating gives CASSQGRDFYSYEQYF.

This rearrangement joins TRBV9 to TRBJ2-7; 12 nucleotides align to TRBD1. J gave up 5 bases and V 3 bases, and 9 bases lay outside the gene matches. This CDR3 is 16 amino acids long. The V gene's germline CDR1 is SGDLS and CDR2 YYNGEE. The CDR3 loop is CASSATPGTGGHEQYF. The CDR3 DNA sequence: TGTGCCAGCAGCGCAACGCCCGGGACAGGGGGCCACGAGCAGTACTTC.

The chain uses TRBV6-1 and TRBJ2-6; D not certain. CDR1 and CDR2 from the germline V gene are MNHNS and SASEGT. The CDR3 is 14 residues long. V shed 2 bases and J shed 0 bases, with 2 bases lying between them. The CDR3 loop reads CASSEISGANVLTF. DNA of the CDR3: TGTGCCAGCAGTGAAATCTCTGGGGCCAACGTCCTGACTTTC.

This chain connects TRBV24-1 to TRBJ2-3; the match to TRBD2 covers 10 bases. This CDR3 spans 16 amino acids. With 4 bases clipped from V and 3 bases from J, the junction kept 6 bases outside the gene matches. CDR1 is KGHDR and CDR2 is SFDVKD in the germline V gene. The CDR3: CATSDPSGRLTDTQYF. CDR3 nucleotide sequence: TGTGCCACCAGTGACCCTAGCGGGAGACTTACAGATACGCAGTATTTT.

The genes are TRBV3-1 (or the pseudogene TRBV3-2) and TRBJ2-5, with D perhaps TRBD2 (5 bases). This CDR3 is 14 amino acids long. Per the germline V gene, CDR1 is LGHDT and CDR2 is YNNKEL (reference sequence). Trimming shortened V by 1 base and J by 5 bases, and 11 bases separated the two germline ends. The CDR3 region is CASSQASRGETQYF. CDR3 nucleotide sequence: TGTGCCAGCAGCCAAGCCTCTAGAGGGGAGACCCAGTACTTC.

This chain links TRBV20-1 with TRBJ2-3; the D is unclear. Deletions cut 3 bases from V and 2 bases from J, with 9 bases between. The CDR3 is 13 amino acids. Germline V gene lookup returns CDR1 DFQATT and CDR2 SNEGSKA (reference sequence). This CDR3 reads CSASRLYTDTQYF. The CDR3 nucleotides are TGCAGTGCTAGTAGGCTTTACACAGATACGCAGTATTTT.

This chain uses TRBV18 with TRBJ1-1, with D unresolved. Germline V gene data show CDR1 as KGHSH and CDR2 as LQKENI. This CDR3 spans 15 amino acids. The V end was cut by 3 bases, the J end by 1 base, with 12 bases between. CDR3 nucleotides: TGTGCCAGCTCACCCCTCGGCCCGGGGAACACTGAAGCTTTCTTT. Protein product: CASSPLGPGNTEAFF.

V gene TRBV6-1 combines with J gene TRBJ2-5; D unresolved. CDR3 length: 11 residues. Germline CDR1 is MNHNS and CDR2 is SASEGT. V was shortened by 0 bases and J by 7 bases, with 3 bases between the two germline ends. CDR3 DNA sequence: TGTGCCAGCAGTGAAGCAGGGACCCAGTACTTC. Residues: CASSEAGTQYF.

A few counts support this clone. The V and J genes are TRBV5-6 and TRBJ1-5; TRBD1 might be the D (6 bases). Trimming stripped 3 bases from V and 4 bases from J, with 11 bases between. The CDR3 length is 14 residues. CDR1 is SGHDT, CDR2 YYEEEE, per germline. The CDR3 DNA reads TGTGCCAGCAGCTCCGGGACACGGAATCAGCCCCAGCATTTT. Protein product: CASSSGTRNQPQHF.

This chain uses TRBV28 with TRBJ2-2; TRBD1 or TRBD2 may be the D gene (6 bases each). This CDR3 spans 18 amino acids. V was cut by 6 bases and J by 6 bases, with 26 bases left in between. Per germline, CDR1 MDHEN and CDR2 SYDVKM. CDR3 DNA: TGTGCCAGCAGCACAATAGACCCCTGGCGGGACACGCCCGGGGAGCTGTTTTTT. This sequence encodes CASSTIDPWRDTPGELFF.

The V call is TRBV7-9, the J call TRBJ2-1, with D possibly TRBD1 on 5 matching bases. The length of the CDR3 is 14 residues. Germline V gene sequence: CDR1 SEHNR, CDR2 FQNEAQ (reference sequence). Between the trimmed V and J ends, which lost 3 bases and 2 bases, there was a span of 8 bases. The CDR3 DNA reads as TGTGCCAGCAGCTTCCAGGGAACCTACAATGAGCAGTTCTTC. Encoded protein: CASSFQGTYNEQFF.

This chain links TRBV7-6 with TRBJ2-1; D gene uncertain. This CDR3 comprises 13 residues. Trimming stripped 3 bases from V and 4 bases from J, with 7 bases between. Germline V lookup: CDR1 SGHVS, CDR2 FNYEAQ. The CDR3 coding sequence is TGTGCCAGCAGCTTTGGATATTACAATGAGCAGTTCTTC. This codes for CASSFGYYNEQFF.